This TCR beta chain was sequenced during a study of blood T cell repertoires in COVID-19. Whole-study context: Italy, Spain and the United States were the sources of the convalescent and acute COVID-19 samples. In each case, the material was cDNA or gDNA derived from T cells, B-cell-depleted T cells, or PBMCs.

Germline loops: CDR1 KGHSH, CDR2 LQKENI. This CDR3 comprises 14 residues. The V gene end was trimmed by 3 bases and the J gene end by 8 bases; junction bases not matched to a gene: 7. How the authors handled the data: Reference gene primer amplification gave nucleated cell count estimates. Assay: immunoSEQ multiplex PCR; the TCRdb copy retains only in-frame clones and omits some. V and J calls and clone size are copied from that table; D and trimming were computed from the DNA. The data show about 130,000 clones, roughly 72% seen once. The receptor was isolated from a human donor in a cohort sampled during active COVID-19. Sequencing used peripheral blood. This chain uses TRBV18 with TRBJ2-7, with 10 bases aligning to TRBD1. CDR3 sequence reads: CASSPGTGDAKQYF. The CDR3 coding sequence is TGTGCCAGCTCACCCGGGACAGGGGATGCAAAGCAGTACTTC.